This T cell receptor beta chain stems from a study of regulatory T cells in long-lasting Graves disease. Sequencing libraries for TCR beta were prepared with iRepertoire HTBI primers and Arm-PCR of CDR3 regions. TCRdb redid the calling of the multiplex PCR reads with MiXCR, one entry per CDR3 protein. The repertoire has almost 450,000 distinct CDR3 sequences, roughly 15% of them found once; the top ten carry around 11%. General observations from the study: Newly diagnosed Graves' patients had higher TCR diversity than persistent ones. Favored gene segments in persistent disease were TRBV28, TRBJ1-2 and TRBJ2-5. Authors noted too few samples as a limitation.

The CDR3 sequence is 13 residues long. Trimming cost V 4 bases and J 6 bases, with 9 bases left between them. CDR1 MNHEY and CDR2 SVGEGT come from the germline V gene. On this clonotype itself: Its specificity is unknown.

The time point: newly diagnosed GD, antithyroid drugs for less than 3 months. PBMC RNA served as the TCR library source. This same sample was also part of a study on T cells in Graves' hyperthyroidism and ophthalmopathy. That paper adds: Each diagnosis drew on symptoms, thyroxine, TRAb, thyroid ultrasound and orbital computed tomography findings.

This material consisted of peripheral blood mononuclear cells (PBMCs), taken at new diagnosis, from a patient treated with antithyroid drugs. The sequence derives from a woman in her 30s with Graves disease. The rearrangement uses TRBV6-2 or TRBV6-3 and TRBJ2-2; D call uncertain. The chain's CDR3 is CASSSTVAGELFF. DNA for the CDR3: TGTGCCAGCAGTTCAACAGTAGCCGGGGAGCTGTTTTTT.